This TCR beta chain was profiled in a study of early T cells in non-severe SARS-CoV-2 infection (dated by TCRdb to 2020 to 2022). In terms of the full investigation: Because TCR sequencing relied on bulk RNA taken from unsorted whole blood, pairing of alpha and beta chains was not possible.

According to the germline V gene, CDR1 reads SGHRS and CDR2 reads YFSETQ. The CDR3 runs 11 amino acids, cysteine and phenylalanine included. Just CDR3 DNA is preserved here, 33 bases in frame from base 1. The V end loses 4 bases and the J end loses 7 bases, and a stretch of 8 bases separates them. A case-control design nested within a healthcare worker cohort in London, UK, was used, with weekly nasopharyngeal swab PCR tests and blood sampling performed. Between 23 and 31 March 2020, the week of the UK lockdown, healthcare workers were enrolled and then followed up weekly for as long as 16 weeks. General study outcomes and caveats: Matching against VDJdb was skewed toward anti-spike CD8 responses, likely underestimated virus-specific expansions, and missed private and CD4 specificities.

Libraries were prepared through 5' RACE. For sequencing, a NextSeq 500 was employed. In the TCR library protocol, unique molecular identifiers were attached to individual cDNA molecules to correct for PCR bias and sequencing error. Both TCR alpha and beta chains were sequenced, and tight co-correlation was observed between alpha and beta sequence abundances in each sample. As for how the authors treated the data: V gene, J gene and CDR3 annotation of TCR sequences was performed with Decombinator V4. Expanded TCRs were defined as changing significantly between any two time points under a Poisson model with p below 0.0001. TCR abundances were normalised to the total number of TCRs sequenced per sample and were expressed as counts per million. MAIT TCRs were defined by TRAV1-2 paired with TRAJ12, TRAJ20 or TRAJ33, and iNKT TCRs by TRAV10 paired with TRAJ18. A search of VDJdb, accessed on 1 November 2021, was run for TCRs annotated to CMV, EBV and SARS-CoV-2, with TCRs annotated for multiple antigens excluded. TCRdb reran the public reads through fastp at Q25 and MiXCR, keeping productive beta chains. Merged by CDR3 protein, the rows form single entries marked with the most common genes and DNA. TCRdb assigned the V and J calls; the authors' analysis was not used. This sample comprises around 94,000 distinct CDR3 sequences, 13% of them detected only once. The biggest ten clones account for 6% to 7.5% of the sample.

This clonotype was observed many times. The clone's antigen remains unknown. No clone much larger than this one lies a single base away; base qualities are absent. The sequence is built from TRBV5-1 and TRBJ2-5; the D gene assignment is ambiguous. The source is an adult who was a healthcare worker with PCR-confirmed SARS-CoV-2 infection or an uninfected control (not recorded which). Source material: whole blood. In nucleotide form, the sequence is TGCGCCAGCAGCGACACGGGGACCCAGTACTTC. Translated, it reads CASSDTGTQYF.